Listed below are T cell receptor beta chains from one sample, sequenced in a study of blood T cell repertoires in COVID-19. Clones were sequenced by immunoSEQ multiplex PCR, and TCRdb holds only the in-frame ones, with some missing. Of about 71,000 clones listed, about 88% are singletons. The sequencing sample was made of peripheral blood. The receptors were gathered from a middle-aged man with active COVID-19. The CDR3 runs from the conserved cysteine through the conserved F or W. The D gene is left open where the match is weak. The size of a clone is reported for some rows only, either as once, few or many, or as a class for expanded clones.

size,V,J,D,DNA,CDR3
-,TRBV20-1,TRBJ1-1,TRBD1,TGCAGTGCTAGTGTAGGACAGGGGTGGACTGAAGCTTTCTTT,CSASVGQGWTEAFF
-,TRBV29-1,TRBJ2-1,-,TGCAGCGTCCGACGGGAAAGCTCCTACAATGAGCAGTTCTTC,CSVRRESSYNEQFF
-,TRBV3-1/TRBV3-2,TRBJ2-7,-,TGTGCCAGCAGCCAAGCAGGAACGAGTTGGTACTTC,CASSQAGTSWYF
-,TRBV3-1/TRBV3-2,TRBJ1-1,TRBD1,TGTGCCAGCAGCCTACCCGGGACAGGGGGCATCGGAGCTTTCTTT,CASSLPGTGGIGAFF
-,TRBV6-6,TRBJ1-2,-,TGTGCCAGCAGTTATCCGACAGCTAACTATGGCTACACCTTC,CASSYPTANYGYTF
once,TRBV2,TRBJ1-6,TRBD1,TGTGCCAGCGGGTCGGGCAGGGGGTCTTCACCCCTCCACTTT,CASGSGRGSSPLHF
-,TRBV3-1/TRBV3-2,TRBJ2-7,-,TGTGCCAGCAGCCCAACGGTACAGGGTAACTACTACGAGCAGTACTTC,CASSPTVQGNYYEQYF
-,TRBV27,TRBJ1-5,TRBD1,TGTGCCAGCAGCGGACAGGGGAATAGCAATCAGCCCCAGCATTTT,CASSGQGNSNQPQHF
-,TRBV19,TRBJ1-5,-,TGTGCCAGTAGTATAGTCGGAGGGCCACATCAGCCCCAGCATTTT,CASSIVGGPHQPQHF
-,TRBV6-5,TRBJ1-2,TRBD1,TGTGCCAGCAGTTACTCGGGACAGACTATAGATGGCTACACCTTC,CASSYSGQTIDGYTF
few,TRBV7-8,TRBJ2-5,-,TGTGCCAGCAGCTCTGACAGGCTTAGGGAGACCCAGTACTTC,CASSSDRLRETQYF
-,TRBV5-1,TRBJ2-4,TRBD1,TGCGCCAGCAGCGTGGGACAGGGCGACAAAAACATTCAGTACTTC,CASSVGQGDKNIQYF
-,TRBV5-1,TRBJ1-1,-,TGCGCCAGCAGCTTGGCAGAGCAGTCGATAGACAAAGCTTTCTTT,CASSLAEQSIDKAFF
-,TRBV5-1,TRBJ2-5,-,TGCGCCAGCAGCTTGGAGGAGGGGACCCAGTACTTC,CASSLEEGTQYF
-,TRBV2,TRBJ2-3,TRBD1,TGTGCCAGCAGTGAAAGTGAGGGGACAGGGAGGGATACGCAGTATTTT,CASSESEGTGRDTQYF
-,TRBV12-3/TRBV12-4,TRBJ2-7,TRBD2,TGTGCCAGCAGTCTGAGGCTAGCGGACGAGCAGTACTTC,CASSLRLADEQYF
-,TRBV7-2,TRBJ2-7,TRBD2,TGTGCCAGCAGCTCAAATAGCGGGGGAGCGTACGAGCAGTACTTC,CASSSNSGGAYEQYF
-,TRBV12-5,TRBJ1-1,TRBD1,TGTGCTACTACGGGGGACAGGGGGCTTGGGAACACTGAAGCTTTCTTT,CATTGDRGLGNTEAFF
once,TRBV24-1,TRBJ2-3,-,TGTGCCACCAGTGCGGGGAGATCTAGCACAGATACGCAGTATTTT,CATSAGRSSTDTQYF
-,TRBV11-2,TRBJ2-7,TRBD2,TGTGCCAGCAGCTCAAGCCGGGACTACGACCCCTACGAGCAGTACTTC,CASSSSRDYDPYEQYF
-,TRBV7-2,TRBJ1-2,-,TGTGCCAGCAGCAGTCGGGACGGCGGGAGGGGCTACACCTTC,CASSSRDGGRGYTF
-,TRBV10-3,TRBJ1-5,TRBD1,TGTGCCACCCGGGACAGGGATTTTGAGGTGCAGCATTTT,CATRDRDFEVQHF
-,TRBV9,TRBJ2-1,-,TGTGCCAGCAGCCCGCGATTGAGATACAATGAGCAGTTCTTC,CASSPRLRYNEQFF
-,TRBV7-2,TRBJ2-5,TRBD2,TGTGCCAGCAGCCCCTGGACTAGGAAATTCGAGACCCAGTACTTC,CASSPWTRKFETQYF
-,TRBV27,TRBJ1-2,TRBD1,TGTGCCAGCACCATTTACGCAGGGGGCGGCTATGGCTACACCTTC,CASTIYAGGGYGYTF
-,TRBV4-1,TRBJ2-7,-,TGCGCCAGCAGCCAAGAGCAACGACAGGTTTGGTACGAGCAGTACTTC,CASSQEQRQVWYEQYF
-,TRBV5-1,TRBJ2-1,-,TGCGCCAGCAGCTTGGGGACAGCATACAATGAGCAGTTCTTC,CASSLGTAYNEQFF
-,TRBV2,TRBJ2-7,-,TGTGCCAGCAGTGAGGACAGCGCGAGCTCCTACGAGCAGTACTTC,CASSEDSASSYEQYF
-,TRBV6-5,TRBJ1-1,TRBD1,TGTGCCAGCAATACAGGGGACACTGAAGCTTTCTTT,CASNTGDTEAFF
-,TRBV6-7,TRBJ1-2,-,TGTGCCAGCAGTCCCTCGACAGACTCAGCAGGCTACACCTTC,CASSPSTDSAGYTF
-,TRBV7-2,TRBJ2-4,-,TGTGCCAGCAGCTTAGCTGGGACACAAGCAGAAAACATTCAGTACTTC,CASSLAGTQAENIQYF
few,TRBV7-9,TRBJ2-5,-,TGTGCCAGCAGCTTCCAGGGGCGGGAGACCCAGTACTTC,CASSFQGRETQYF
-,TRBV9,TRBJ2-2,-,TGTGCCAGCAGCGTAGGTTACGGGGACACCGGGGAGCTGTTTTTT,CASSVGYGDTGELFF
-,TRBV3-1/TRBV3-2,TRBJ2-3,-,TGTGCCAGCAGCCTGCGGGCTGAGGGAGATACGCAGTATTTT,CASSLRAEGDTQYF
-,TRBV4-1,TRBJ1-5,TRBD1,TGCGCCAGCAGCCGGACAGGAGGAAGCAATCAGCCCCAGCATTTT,CASSRTGGSNQPQHF
-,TRBV7-9,TRBJ1-2,-,TGTGCCAGCAGCTACACTGGGGACGGCACAGGGTTTTATGGCTACACCTTC,CASSYTGDGTGFYGYTF
-,TRBV6-1,TRBJ1-5,TRBD1,TGTGCCAGCAGTGAAAGAGGGGGCTGGTATCAGCCCCAGCATTTT,CASSERGGWYQPQHF
-,TRBV4-1,TRBJ2-7,-,TGCGCCAGCAGCCTCAACAGCTACGAGCAGTACTTC,CASSLNSYEQYF
-,TRBV9,TRBJ2-1,-,TGTGCCAGCAGCCCCGTTTACAATGAGCAGTTCTTC,CASSPVYNEQFF
-,TRBV6-6,TRBJ2-1,-,TGTGCCAGCAGTCCGTGGCAGAATGAGCAGTTCTTC,CASSPWQNEQFF
-,TRBV11-2,TRBJ2-3,-,TGTGCCAGCCGTGGTGAGGGAGATACGCAGTATTTT,CASRGEGDTQYF
-,TRBV7-9,TRBJ2-5,TRBD1,TGTGCCAGCAGCTTAGTTGGGACAGAAGAGACCCAGTACTTC,CASSLVGTEETQYF
-,TRBV18,TRBJ2-7,-,TGTGCCAGCTCACCCTCGGGAGACGAGCAGTACTTC,CASSPSGDEQYF
-,TRBV6-5,TRBJ2-7,-,TGTGCCAGCAGAACGAGGACTGTATACGAGCAGTACTTC,CASRTRTVYEQYF
-,TRBV6-6,TRBJ2-2,-,TGTGCCAGTCGAGGGCTAGCCGCCGGGGAGCTGTTTTTT,CASRGLAAGELFF
-,TRBV5-6,TRBJ2-4,-,TGTGCCAGCAGCCTTGGGTGGGCGGGCATTCAGTACTTC,CASSLGWAGIQYF
-,TRBV7-2,TRBJ1-6,-,TGTGCCAGCAGCTTAGCCCAGGGGAATTCACCCCTCCACTTT,CASSLAQGNSPLHF
once,TRBV6-1,TRBJ1-2,TRBD1,TGTGCCAGCAGTGAATTTGGGACAGGGTATGGCTACACCTTC,CASSEFGTGYGYTF
-,TRBV7-9,TRBJ2-3,-,TGTGCCAGCAGCCCGGACAGTTTAACAGATACGCAGTATTTT,CASSPDSLTDTQYF
-,TRBV5-1,TRBJ2-7,TRBD1,TGCGCCAGCAGCTTGGTTACAGGGGCGATTGCCTACGAGCAGTACTTC,CASSLVTGAIAYEQYF